A selection of T cell receptor beta chains follows, all from one sample in a study of T cells after yellow fever vaccination. TCRdb used MiXCR to reprocess the 5' RACE reads, holding one entry per CDR3 protein. The table lists some 600,000 distinct CDR3 sequences, over 9% of them singletons, with more than 12% in the top ten. Sequencing used PBMCs, obtained on the day of the yellow fever booster vaccination. The source is a young man who received the YFV17D yellow fever vaccine. CDR3s include the opening cysteine and the closing phenylalanine or tryptophan.

CDR3aa: CASSRTGTESRQFF
v_gene: TRBV6-2/TRBV6-3
j_gene: TRBJ2-1

CDR3aa: CSARDGGLTYNEQFF
v_gene: TRBV20-1
j_gene: TRBJ2-1

CDR3aa: CASSLNTGGFSNEKLFF
v_gene: TRBV5-1
j_gene: TRBJ1-4

CDR3aa: CSAWSYNSPLHF
v_gene: TRBV20-1
j_gene: TRBJ1-6

CDR3aa: CASSFRKQEAPPSPMGEQYF
v_gene: TRBV7-7
j_gene: TRBJ2-7

CDR3aa: CASSLDPGVGLTLTDTQYF
v_gene: TRBV11-2
j_gene: TRBJ2-3

CDR3aa: CASSFGTRTDTQYF
v_gene: TRBV5-4
j_gene: TRBJ2-3

CDR3aa: CASSRGTSGSDTQYF
v_gene: TRBV12-3/TRBV12-4
j_gene: TRBJ2-3

CDR3aa: CASSVSPGGENIQYF
v_gene: TRBV9
j_gene: TRBJ2-4

CDR3aa: CSAQRGAYGYTF
v_gene: TRBV20-1
j_gene: TRBJ1-2

CDR3aa: CASSQGGLASDTQYF
v_gene: TRBV3-1
j_gene: TRBJ2-3

CDR3aa: CASSLDYATELFF
v_gene: TRBV7-8
j_gene: TRBJ2-2

CDR3aa: CASSSVGGRNTEAFF
v_gene: TRBV7-2
j_gene: TRBJ1-1

CDR3aa: CASSSGLAGDTDTQYF
v_gene: TRBV5-1
j_gene: TRBJ2-3

CDR3aa: CASSLAGGSYEQYF
v_gene: TRBV5-1
j_gene: TRBJ2-7

CDR3aa: CSVEPRVGYGYTF
v_gene: TRBV29-1
j_gene: TRBJ1-2

CDR3aa: CASSTLRIVGTDTQYF
v_gene: TRBV10-1
j_gene: TRBJ2-3

CDR3aa: CASSVTGGASYEQYF
v_gene: TRBV7-8
j_gene: TRBJ2-7

CDR3aa: CASSLTRENIQYF
v_gene: TRBV5-1
j_gene: TRBJ2-4

CDR3aa: CSAVDTGTAFGYTF
v_gene: TRBV20-1
j_gene: TRBJ1-2

CDR3aa: CASSPRPASTDTQYF
v_gene: TRBV14
j_gene: TRBJ2-3

CDR3aa: CASTSGRLQFF
v_gene: TRBV6-6
j_gene: TRBJ2-1

CDR3aa: CASSHSHGTGGFDSPLHF
v_gene: TRBV23-1
j_gene: TRBJ1-6

CDR3aa: CASSPRGGGEQFF
v_gene: TRBV7-2
j_gene: TRBJ2-1

CDR3aa: CAISVGHSNQPQHF
v_gene: TRBV10-3
j_gene: TRBJ1-5

CDR3aa: CASSSPNTGRNEQFF
v_gene: TRBV12-3/TRBV12-4
j_gene: TRBJ2-1

CDR3aa: CASTPPGALFRELFF
v_gene: TRBV6-1
j_gene: TRBJ2-2

CDR3aa: CASSVSGGSTDTQYF
v_gene: TRBV9
j_gene: TRBJ2-3

CDR3aa: CAWSVGQAKKLFF
v_gene: TRBV30
j_gene: TRBJ1-4

CDR3aa: CSAGRRTDSPLHF
v_gene: TRBV20-1
j_gene: TRBJ1-6

CDR3aa: CSARVRGEQFF
v_gene: TRBV20-1
j_gene: TRBJ2-1

CDR3aa: CASSLGTSGGRWEQFF
v_gene: TRBV6-1
j_gene: TRBJ2-1

CDR3aa: CASTGADTQYF
v_gene: TRBV5-1
j_gene: TRBJ2-3

CDR3aa: CATSRSYLAGVEQYF
v_gene: TRBV15
j_gene: TRBJ2-7

CDR3aa: CAISDLVGRGDTQYF
v_gene: TRBV10-3
j_gene: TRBJ2-3

CDR3aa: CASSPASWNTEAFF
v_gene: TRBV7-2
j_gene: TRBJ1-1

CDR3aa: CASSFGGISGDTQYF
v_gene: TRBV12-3/TRBV12-4
j_gene: TRBJ2-3

CDR3aa: CASSFERNTGELFF
v_gene: TRBV27
j_gene: TRBJ2-2

CDR3aa: CSVPMFAGGGYEQYF
v_gene: TRBV29-1
j_gene: TRBJ2-7

CDR3aa: CSASFFSGNTIYF
v_gene: TRBV20-1
j_gene: TRBJ1-3

CDR3aa: CASSLGLQGLNEQFF
v_gene: TRBV12-3/TRBV12-4
j_gene: TRBJ2-1

CDR3aa: CASSLGPRTEAFF
v_gene: TRBV7-2
j_gene: TRBJ1-1

CDR3aa: CASSLAWADTQYF
v_gene: TRBV7-2
j_gene: TRBJ2-3

CDR3aa: CASSLSVSRRVNTEAFF
v_gene: TRBV7-8
j_gene: TRBJ1-1

CDR3aa: CSAKGGQGAYGYTF
v_gene: TRBV20-1
j_gene: TRBJ1-2

CDR3aa: CASSSYSSKTTGELFF
v_gene: TRBV27
j_gene: TRBJ2-2

CDR3aa: CASSFDGGINEKLFF
v_gene: TRBV7-9
j_gene: TRBJ1-4

CDR3aa: CASRAQGAGEQYF
v_gene: TRBV7-9
j_gene: TRBJ2-7

CDR3aa: CASSLTGTPGYTGELFF
v_gene: TRBV5-1
j_gene: TRBJ2-2

CDR3aa: CASSFGIGTEAFF
v_gene: TRBV12-3/TRBV12-4
j_gene: TRBJ1-1

CDR3aa: CASSSFSVATTDTQYF
v_gene: TRBV7-2
j_gene: TRBJ2-3

CDR3aa: CASSLHGTYEQYF
v_gene: TRBV27
j_gene: TRBJ2-7

CDR3aa: CASSIPPGTINEQFF
v_gene: TRBV19
j_gene: TRBJ2-1

CDR3aa: CASSYVTGGAETQYF
v_gene: TRBV27
j_gene: TRBJ2-5

CDR3aa: CATSRDLGTYEQYF
v_gene: TRBV15
j_gene: TRBJ2-7